This T cell receptor (beta chain) stems from a study of early T cells in non-severe SARS-CoV-2 infection. This clonotype was picked up many times. TCRdb redid the calling of the 5' RACE reads with MiXCR, one entry per CDR3 protein. The sample includes 80,000 or so distinct CDR3 sequences, 5% to 6.5% seen only once; the top ten take under 10%. CDR3 size: 13 residues. V gave up 6 bases and J gave up 0 bases, with 9 bases separating them. Germline V gene data show CDR1 as LNHDA and CDR2 as SQIVND (reference sequence). The sample consisted of whole blood. This clonotype originated in an adult who was a healthcare worker with PCR-confirmed SARS-CoV-2 infection or an uninfected control (not recorded which). V is TRBV19 and J is TRBJ2-7; tentative D call: TRBD2 (6 bases). The CDR3 DNA reads as TGTGCCAGTAGCTCCGGGAGCTCCTACGAGCAGTACTTC. Its protein product is CASSSGSSYEQYF.